These T cell receptor beta chains were read from a single sample in a study of blood T cell repertoires in COVID-19. Sequencing was performed with immunoSEQ multiplex PCR; in TCRdb, only in-frame clones are kept and a portion is missing. The repertoire holds about 78,000 clones, around 91% seen once, with around 0.96% in the top ten. Sequenced input: peripheral blood. Receptors were obtained from a woman in her forties or fifties in a cohort sampled during active COVID-19. CDR3s leave out the opening cysteine and the closing phenylalanine or tryptophan. The size field is filled for only some rows; it gives once, few, many or a size class.

J,V,size,CDR3
TRBJ1-2,TRBV7-9,once,ASRTSANYGYT
TRBJ1-3,TRBV20-1,.,SASRDRDSHVGNTIY
TRBJ2-3,TRBV7-3,.,ASSLSGSSTDTQY
TRBJ1-1,TRBV12-5,.,ASGLGQKNTEAF
TRBJ1-1,TRBV9,.,ASSRTSNTEAF
TRBJ1-3,TRBV19,.,ASTLTAGSGNTIY
TRBJ2-2,TRBV28,.,ASAGAGTGELF
TRBJ2-7,TRBV11-2,.,ASSLVTSAYYEQY
TRBJ2-7,TRBV19,.,ASSIEVGESYEQY
TRBJ2-3,TRBV11-2,.,ASSLHGGSGMDTQY
TRBJ2-7,TRBV10-1,.,ASSAGLAGDEQY
TRBJ2-3,TRBV7-3,once,ASSPGGGPDTQY
TRBJ2-7,TRBV12-2,.,ASRLTIYRGTFWEQY
TRBJ2-7,TRBV5-1,.,ASSFTGLRVYEQY
TRBJ2-3,TRBV28,once,ASRRAGTSGRKTQY
TRBJ1-5,TRBV30,.,AWARGNQPQH
TRBJ1-5,TRBV30,.,AWSVRENQPQH
TRBJ2-7,TRBV19,.,ASSIGTGAYEQY
TRBJ1-4,TRBV3-1/TRBV3-2,.,ASSLRPAGDEKLF
TRBJ2-5,TRBV5-1,.,ASSVARGGEETQY
TRBJ1-1,TRBV9,.,ASSVGVGEGHDTEAF
TRBJ2-1,TRBV28,once,ASRSGAGASSYNEQF
TRBJ2-7,TRBV6-5,.,ASSWIRDRYEQY
TRBJ1-2,TRBV28,.,ASKPATGNGYT
TRBJ2-5,TRBV7-7,.,ASSLGASGRETQY
TRBJ1-2,TRBV6-5,.,ASSYQGNYGYT
TRBJ2-3,TRBV21-1,.,ASLGALWADTQY
TRBJ1-4,TRBV27,.,ASSPGTGSGKLF
TRBJ2-7,TRBV20-1,.,SASGLPRLAGDIYEQY
TRBJ1-4,TRBV28,.,ASSFMGQGEKLF
TRBJ1-1,TRBV29-1,once,SALGLDVLGAF